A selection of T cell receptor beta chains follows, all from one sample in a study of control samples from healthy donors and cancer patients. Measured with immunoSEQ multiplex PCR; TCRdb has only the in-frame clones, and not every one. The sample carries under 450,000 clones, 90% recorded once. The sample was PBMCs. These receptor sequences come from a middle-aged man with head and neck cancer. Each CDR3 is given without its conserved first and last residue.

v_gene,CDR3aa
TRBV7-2,ASSFTGDGYT
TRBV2,ASTSSRGPGFQGYT
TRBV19,ASSPSQGDYGYT
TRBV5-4,ASSWDSRREQY
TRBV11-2,ASSPDSPKDTQY
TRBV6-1,ASSGLTRVPIAEQF
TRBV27,ASTRGLFNEQF
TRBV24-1,ATSDFGLAAEETQY
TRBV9,ASSGHRGRSTDTQY
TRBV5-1,ASSLAPQEKSPLH
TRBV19,ASPRPGNSTNEKLF
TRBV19,ASSVTSGSLSYEQY
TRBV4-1,ASSQVAGKGYEQY
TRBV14,ASSHLGLAGVEEQY
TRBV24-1,ATSDWSTDTQY
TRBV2,ACSSRRSYEQY
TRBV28,ASTGTGEYNEQF
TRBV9,ASSVGYNEQF
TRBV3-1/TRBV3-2,ASSQRVLAGGKAEQF
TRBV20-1,SASKGGGNTIY